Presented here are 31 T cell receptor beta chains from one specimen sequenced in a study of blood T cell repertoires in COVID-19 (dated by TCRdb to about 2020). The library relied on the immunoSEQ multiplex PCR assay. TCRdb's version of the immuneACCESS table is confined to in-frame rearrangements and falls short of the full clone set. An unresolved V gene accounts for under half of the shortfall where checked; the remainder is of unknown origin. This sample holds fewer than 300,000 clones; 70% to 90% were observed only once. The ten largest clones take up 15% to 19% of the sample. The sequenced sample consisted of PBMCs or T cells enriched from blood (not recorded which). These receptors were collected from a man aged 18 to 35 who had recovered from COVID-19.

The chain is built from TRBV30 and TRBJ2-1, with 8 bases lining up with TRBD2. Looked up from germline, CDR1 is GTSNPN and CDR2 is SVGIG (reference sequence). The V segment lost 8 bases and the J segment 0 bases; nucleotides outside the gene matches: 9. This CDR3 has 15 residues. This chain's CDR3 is CAGGLAGSSYNEQFF. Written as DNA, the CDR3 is TGTGCCGGAGGGTTAGCGGGAAGCTCCTACAATGAGCAGTTCTTC.

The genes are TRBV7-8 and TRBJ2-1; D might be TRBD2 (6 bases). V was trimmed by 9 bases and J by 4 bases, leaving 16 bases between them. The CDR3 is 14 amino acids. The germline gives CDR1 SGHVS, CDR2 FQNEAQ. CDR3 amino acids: CARKHGTQYNEQFF. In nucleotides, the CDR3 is TGTGCCAGAAAACACGGGACTCAGTACAATGAGCAGTTCTTC.

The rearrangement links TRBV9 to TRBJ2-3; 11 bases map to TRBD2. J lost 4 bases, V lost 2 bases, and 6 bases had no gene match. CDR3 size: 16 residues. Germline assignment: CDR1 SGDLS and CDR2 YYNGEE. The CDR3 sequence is CASSVRTSGRPDTQYF. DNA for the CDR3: TGTGCCAGCAGCGTTCGGACTAGCGGGCGCCCAGATACGCAGTATTTT. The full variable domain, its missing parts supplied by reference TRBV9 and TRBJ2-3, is DSGVTQTPKHLITATGQRVTLRCSPRSGDLSVYWYQQSLDQGLQFLIQYYNGEERAKGNILERFSAQQFPDLHSELNLSSLELGDSALYFCASSVRTSGRPDTQYFGPGTRLTVL.

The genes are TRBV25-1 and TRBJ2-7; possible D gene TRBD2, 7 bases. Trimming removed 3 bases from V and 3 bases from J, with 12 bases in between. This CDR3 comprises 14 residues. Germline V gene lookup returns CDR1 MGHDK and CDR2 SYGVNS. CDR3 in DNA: TGTGCCAGCAGTGAGGGGGGGGCGAGCTACGAGCAGTACTTC. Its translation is CASSEGGASYEQYF.

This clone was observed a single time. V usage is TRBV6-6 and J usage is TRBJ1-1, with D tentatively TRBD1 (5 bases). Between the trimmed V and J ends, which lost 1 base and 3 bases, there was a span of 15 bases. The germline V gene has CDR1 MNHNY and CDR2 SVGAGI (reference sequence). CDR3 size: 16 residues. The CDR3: CASSYLWTQPDTEAFF. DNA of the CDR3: TGTGCCAGCAGTTACTTATGGACACAGCCGGACACTGAAGCTTTCTTT.

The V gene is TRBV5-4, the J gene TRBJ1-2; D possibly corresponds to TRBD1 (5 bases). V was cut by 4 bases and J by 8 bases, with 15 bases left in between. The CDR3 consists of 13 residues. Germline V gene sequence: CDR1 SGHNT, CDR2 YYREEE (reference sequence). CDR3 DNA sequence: TGTGCCAGCAGCCCCCCCAGGGATGGAGGCTACACCTTC. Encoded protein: CASSPPRDGGYTF. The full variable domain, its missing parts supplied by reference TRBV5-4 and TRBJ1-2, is ETGVTQSPTHLIKTRGQQVTLRCSSQSGHNTVSWYQQALGQGPQFIFQYYREEENGRGNFPPRFSGLQFPNYSSELNVNALELDDSALYLCASSPPRDGGYTFGSGTRLTVV.

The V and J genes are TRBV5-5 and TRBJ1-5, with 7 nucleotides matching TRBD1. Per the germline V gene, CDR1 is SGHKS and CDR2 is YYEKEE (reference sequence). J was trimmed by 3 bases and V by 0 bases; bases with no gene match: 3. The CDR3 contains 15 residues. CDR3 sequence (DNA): TGTGCCAGCAGCTTGGGACAGGGATTCAATCAGCCCCAGCATTTT. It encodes CASSLGQGFNQPQHF.

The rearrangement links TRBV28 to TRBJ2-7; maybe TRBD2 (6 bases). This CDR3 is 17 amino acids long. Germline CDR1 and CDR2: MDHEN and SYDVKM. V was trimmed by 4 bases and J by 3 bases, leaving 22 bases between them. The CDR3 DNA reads TGTGCCAGCAGTTCAACACCTTATAGCGGCCTATACTACGAGCAGTACTTC. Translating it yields CASSSTPYSGLYYEQYF.

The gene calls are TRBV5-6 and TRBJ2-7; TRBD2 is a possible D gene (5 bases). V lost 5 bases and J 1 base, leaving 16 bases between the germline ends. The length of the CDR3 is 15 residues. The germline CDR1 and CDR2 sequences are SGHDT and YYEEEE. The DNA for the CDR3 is TGTGCCAGCAGTAGAACTAGTAGGATGTCCTACGAGCAGTACTTC. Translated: CASSRTSRMSYEQYF.

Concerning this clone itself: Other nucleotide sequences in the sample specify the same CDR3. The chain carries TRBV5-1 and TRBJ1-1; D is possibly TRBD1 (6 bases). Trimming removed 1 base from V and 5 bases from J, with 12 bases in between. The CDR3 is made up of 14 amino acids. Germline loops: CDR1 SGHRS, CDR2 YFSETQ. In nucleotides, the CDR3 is TGCGCCAGCAGCTTGCAGGGGCAACGGACTGAAGCTTTCTTT. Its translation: CASSLQGQRTEAFF. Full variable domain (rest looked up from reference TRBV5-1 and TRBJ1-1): KAGVTQTPRYLIKTRGQQVTLSCSPISGHRSVSWYQQTPGQGLQFLFEYFSETQRNKGNFPGRFSGRQFSNSRSEMNVSTLELGDSALYLCASSLQGQRTEAFFGQGTRLTVV.

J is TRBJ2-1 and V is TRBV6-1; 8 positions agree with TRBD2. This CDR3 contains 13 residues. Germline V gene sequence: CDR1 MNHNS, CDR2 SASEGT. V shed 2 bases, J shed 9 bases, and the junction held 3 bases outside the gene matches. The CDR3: CASSEQRGREQFF. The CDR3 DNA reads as TGTGCCAGCAGTGAACAGCGGGGGCGTGAGCAGTTCTTC.

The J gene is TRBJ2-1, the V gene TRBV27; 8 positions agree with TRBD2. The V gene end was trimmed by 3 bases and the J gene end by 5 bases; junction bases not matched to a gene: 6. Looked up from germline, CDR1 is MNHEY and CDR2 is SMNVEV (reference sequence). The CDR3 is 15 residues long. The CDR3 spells CASSFGALADNEQFF. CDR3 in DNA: TGTGCCAGCAGTTTCGGGGCACTAGCGGACAATGAGCAGTTCTTC.

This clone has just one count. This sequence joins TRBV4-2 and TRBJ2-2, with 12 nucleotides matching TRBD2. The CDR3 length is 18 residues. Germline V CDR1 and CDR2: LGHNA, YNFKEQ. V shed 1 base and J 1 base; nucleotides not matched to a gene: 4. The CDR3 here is CASSQGKGLAGNTGELFF. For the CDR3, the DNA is TGTGCCAGCAGCCAAGGAAAGGGACTAGCGGGGAACACCGGGGAGCTGTTTTTT.

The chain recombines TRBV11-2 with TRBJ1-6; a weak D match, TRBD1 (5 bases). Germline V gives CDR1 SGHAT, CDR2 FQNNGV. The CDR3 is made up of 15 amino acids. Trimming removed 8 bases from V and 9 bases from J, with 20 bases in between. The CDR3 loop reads CASRGATEVGSPLHF. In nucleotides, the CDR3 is TGTGCCAGCCGCGGGGCGACAGAGGTCGGTTCACCCCTCCACTTT.

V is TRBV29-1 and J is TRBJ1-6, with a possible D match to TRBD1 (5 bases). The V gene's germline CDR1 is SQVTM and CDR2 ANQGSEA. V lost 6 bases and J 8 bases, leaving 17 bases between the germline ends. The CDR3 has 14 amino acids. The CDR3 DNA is TGCAGCGTGAAACTGAACGGGGGGGATTCACCCCTCCACTTT. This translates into CSVKLNGGDSPLHF.

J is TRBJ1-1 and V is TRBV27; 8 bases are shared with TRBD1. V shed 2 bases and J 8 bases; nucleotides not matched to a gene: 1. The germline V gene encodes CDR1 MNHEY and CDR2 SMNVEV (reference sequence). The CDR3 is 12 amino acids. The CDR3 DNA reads TGTGCCAGCAGTTTACAGGGGGCAGAAGCTTTCTTT. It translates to CASSLQGAEAFF.

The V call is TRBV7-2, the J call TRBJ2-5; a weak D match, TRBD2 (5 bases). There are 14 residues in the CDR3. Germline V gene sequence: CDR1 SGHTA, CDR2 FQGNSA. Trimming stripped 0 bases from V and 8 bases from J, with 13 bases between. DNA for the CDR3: TGTGCCAGCAGCTTAGCGGGAGCTAGCCCCACCCAGTACTTC. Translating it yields CASSLAGASPTQYF.

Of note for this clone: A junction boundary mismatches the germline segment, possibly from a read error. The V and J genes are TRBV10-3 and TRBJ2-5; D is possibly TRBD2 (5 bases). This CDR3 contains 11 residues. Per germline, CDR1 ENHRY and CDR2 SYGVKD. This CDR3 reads CAIREAGHFDF. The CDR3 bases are TGTGCCATCAGGGAGGCGGGTCATTTCGACTTC.

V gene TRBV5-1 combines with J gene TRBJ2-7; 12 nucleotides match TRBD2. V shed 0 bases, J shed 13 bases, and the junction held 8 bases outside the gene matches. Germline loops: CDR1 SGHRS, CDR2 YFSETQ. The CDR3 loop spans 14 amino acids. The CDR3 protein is CASSLGLAGERRYF. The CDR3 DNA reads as TGCGCCAGCAGCTTGGGACTAGCGGGAGAACGGAGATACTTC.

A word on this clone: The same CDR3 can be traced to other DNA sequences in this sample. DNA for the CDR3: TGTGCCAGCAGCTTAGGCACAGGGTCCTACGAGCAGTACTTC. Its translation is CASSLGTGSYEQYF. The chain links TRBV7-9 to TRBJ2-7, with D perhaps TRBD1 (6 bases). The CDR3 covers 14 residues. The germline gives CDR1 SEHNR, CDR2 FQNEAQ (reference sequence). The V end was cut by 1 base, the J end by 1 base, with 8 bases between.

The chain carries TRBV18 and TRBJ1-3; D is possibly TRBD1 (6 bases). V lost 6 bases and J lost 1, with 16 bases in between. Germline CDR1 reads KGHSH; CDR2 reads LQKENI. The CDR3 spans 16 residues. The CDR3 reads CASSPTTGLSGNTIYF. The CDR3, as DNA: TGTGCCAGCTCCCCAACGACAGGTCTTTCTGGAAACACCATATATTTT.

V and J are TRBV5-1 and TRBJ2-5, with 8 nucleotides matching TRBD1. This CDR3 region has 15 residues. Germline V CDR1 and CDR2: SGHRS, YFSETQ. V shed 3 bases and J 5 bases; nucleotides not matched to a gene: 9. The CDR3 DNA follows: TGCGCCAGCAGCTCAGGATTTGACAGGGGTGAGACCCAGTACTTC. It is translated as CASSSGFDRGETQYF.

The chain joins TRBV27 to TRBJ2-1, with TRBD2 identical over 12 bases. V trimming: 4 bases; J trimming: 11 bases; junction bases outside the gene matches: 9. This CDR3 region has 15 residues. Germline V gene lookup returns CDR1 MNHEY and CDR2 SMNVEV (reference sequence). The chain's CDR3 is CASSSQTSGGPQQFF. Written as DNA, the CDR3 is TGTGCCAGCAGTTCGCAGACTAGCGGGGGCCCCCAGCAGTTCTTC.

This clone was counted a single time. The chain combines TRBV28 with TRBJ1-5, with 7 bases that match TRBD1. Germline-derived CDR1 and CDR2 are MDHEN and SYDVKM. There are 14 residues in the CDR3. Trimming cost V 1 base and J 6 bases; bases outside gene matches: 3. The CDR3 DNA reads TGTGCCAGCAGTTTATTCAGGGGGATTCAGCCCCAGCATTTT. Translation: CASSLFRGIQPQHF.

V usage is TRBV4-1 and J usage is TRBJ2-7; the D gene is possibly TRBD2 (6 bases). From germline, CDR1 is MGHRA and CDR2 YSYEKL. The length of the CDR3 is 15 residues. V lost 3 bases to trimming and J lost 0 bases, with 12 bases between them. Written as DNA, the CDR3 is TGCGCCAGCAGCCACTCTAGCGTTGGCTCCTACGAGCAGTACTTC. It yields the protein CASSHSSVGSYEQYF.

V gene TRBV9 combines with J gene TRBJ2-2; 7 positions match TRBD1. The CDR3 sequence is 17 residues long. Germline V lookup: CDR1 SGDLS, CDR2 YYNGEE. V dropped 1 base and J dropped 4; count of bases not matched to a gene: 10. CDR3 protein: CASSVWTGQRGTGELFF. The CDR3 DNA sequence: TGTGCCAGCAGCGTATGGACAGGCCAGCGAGGCACCGGGGAGCTGTTTTTT.

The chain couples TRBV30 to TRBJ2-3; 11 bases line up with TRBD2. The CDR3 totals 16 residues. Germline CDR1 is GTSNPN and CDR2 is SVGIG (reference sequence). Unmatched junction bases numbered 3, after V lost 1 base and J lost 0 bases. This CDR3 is CAWSDWTSGSTDTQYF. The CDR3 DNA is TGTGCCTGGAGTGACTGGACTAGCGGGAGCACAGATACGCAGTATTTT.

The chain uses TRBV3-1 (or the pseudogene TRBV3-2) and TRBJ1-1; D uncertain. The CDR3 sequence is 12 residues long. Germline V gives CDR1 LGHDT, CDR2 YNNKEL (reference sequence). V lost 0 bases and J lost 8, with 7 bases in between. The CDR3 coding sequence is TGTGCCAGCAGCCAAGATCGAGCGGAAGCTTTCTTT. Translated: CASSQDRAEAFF.

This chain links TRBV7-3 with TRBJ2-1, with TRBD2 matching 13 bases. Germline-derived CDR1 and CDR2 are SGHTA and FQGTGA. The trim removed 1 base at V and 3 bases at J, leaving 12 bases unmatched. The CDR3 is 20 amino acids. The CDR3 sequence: CASSLIQLPTSGRVYNEQFF. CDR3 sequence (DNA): TGTGCCAGCAGCTTAATCCAACTCCCAACTAGCGGGAGGGTCTACAATGAGCAGTTCTTC.

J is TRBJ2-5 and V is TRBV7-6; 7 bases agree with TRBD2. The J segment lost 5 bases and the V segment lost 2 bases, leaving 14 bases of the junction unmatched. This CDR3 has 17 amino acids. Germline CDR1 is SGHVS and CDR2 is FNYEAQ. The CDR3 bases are TGTGCCAGCAGCTTAAGACCGGGACTACAAGTGGGTGAGACCCAGTACTTC. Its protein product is CASSLRPGLQVGETQYF.

CDR3 DNA: TGTGCCAGCAGGCAACGGCTAGCGGGACCGCAAGAGACCCAGTACTTC. Its protein is CASRQRLAGPQETQYF. The chain combines TRBV6-4 with TRBJ2-5; 9 bases agree with TRBD2. CDR3 length equals 16 residues. Germline V gene data show CDR1 as MRHNA and CDR2 as SNTAGT. V was pared by 6 bases and J by 2 bases, with 10 bases of the junction left unmatched.